This TCR beta chain appears in the sequencing data of a study of OX40 agonist ivuxolimab in advanced cancers. The data were produced by immunoSEQ multiplex PCR, yet TCRdb's version contains in-frame clones alone and is incomplete. Among about 94,000 clones, under 95% were seen once, and the ten largest hold about 3.6%. Note on this clone: The antigen remains undetermined.

The CDR3 totals 15 residues. J lost 2 bases, V lost 3 bases, and 5 bases had no gene match. Germline CDR1 is SNHLY and CDR2 is FYNNEI. Study conclusions and caveats: Clonal expansion in partial responders at 0.1-3.0 mg/kg ranked among the lowest. In general, CD8+ T cells held more expanded clones than CD4+ did, on average.

The chain joins TRBV2 to TRBJ2-5, with 8 bases identical to TRBD2. Source: CD4+ or CD8+ T cells sorted from blood, taken in a trial of the OX40 agonist ivuxolimab. The origin of this receptor is an adult with an advanced solid tumor such as melanoma, head and neck, liver or kidney cancer. The CDR3 reads CASSEGSSGQETQYF. Written as DNA, the CDR3 is TGTGCCAGCAGTGAGGGGTCTAGCGGGCAAGAGACCCAGTACTTC.